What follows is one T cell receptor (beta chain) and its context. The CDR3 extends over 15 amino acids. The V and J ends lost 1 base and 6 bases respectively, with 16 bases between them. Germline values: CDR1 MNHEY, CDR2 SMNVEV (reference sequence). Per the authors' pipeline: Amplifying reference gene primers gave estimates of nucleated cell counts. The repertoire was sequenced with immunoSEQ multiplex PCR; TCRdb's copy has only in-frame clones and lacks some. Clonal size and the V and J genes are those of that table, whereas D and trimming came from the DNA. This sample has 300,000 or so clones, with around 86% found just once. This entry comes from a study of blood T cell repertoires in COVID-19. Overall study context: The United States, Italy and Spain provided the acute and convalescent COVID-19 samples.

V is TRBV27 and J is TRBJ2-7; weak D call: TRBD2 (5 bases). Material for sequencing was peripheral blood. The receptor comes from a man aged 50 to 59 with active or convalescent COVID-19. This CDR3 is CASSLLGPSGGEQYF. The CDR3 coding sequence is TGTGCCAGCAGTTTATTAGGCCCCAGTGGAGGCGAGCAGTACTTC.